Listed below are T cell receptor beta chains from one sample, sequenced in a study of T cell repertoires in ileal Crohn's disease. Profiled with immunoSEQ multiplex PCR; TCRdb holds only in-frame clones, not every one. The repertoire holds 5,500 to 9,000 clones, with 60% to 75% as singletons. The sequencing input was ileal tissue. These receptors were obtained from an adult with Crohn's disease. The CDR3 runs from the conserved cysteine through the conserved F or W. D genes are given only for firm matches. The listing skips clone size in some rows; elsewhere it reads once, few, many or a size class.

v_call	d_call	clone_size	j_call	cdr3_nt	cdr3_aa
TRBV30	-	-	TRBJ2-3	TGTGCCTGGAGACGGTACACAGATACGCAGTATTTT	CAWRRYTDTQYF
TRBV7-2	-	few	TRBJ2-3	TGTGCCAGCAGCTTAGTAATAACAGGGACCCTTAGCACAGATACGCAGTATTTT	CASSLVITGTLSTDTQYF
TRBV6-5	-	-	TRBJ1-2	TGTGCCAGCAGTTATCAGACGGGGGATTACTATGGCTACACCTTC	CASSYQTGDYYGYTF
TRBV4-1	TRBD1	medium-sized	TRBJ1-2	TGCGCCAGCAGCCAAGTTACGGACAGGGGATATGGCTACACCTTC	CASSQVTDRGYGYTF
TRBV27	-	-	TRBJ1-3	TGTGCCAGCAGCCCTAGACGAAGCTCTGGAAACACCATATATTTT	CASSPRRSSGNTIYF
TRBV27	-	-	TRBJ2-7	TGTGCCAGCACCCTTAGGCGGGCAGGGGCCCCCTACGAGCAGTACTTC	CASTLRRAGAPYEQYF
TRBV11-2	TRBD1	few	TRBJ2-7	TGTGCCAGCAGCTCTCCCCACGACAGGGTAGGTGGCTACGAGCAGTACTTC	CASSSPHDRVGGYEQYF
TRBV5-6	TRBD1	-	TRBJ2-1	TGTGCCAGCAGCTTGGGACGGGACAGGGGACACAATGAGCAGTTCTTC	CASSLGRDRGHNEQFF
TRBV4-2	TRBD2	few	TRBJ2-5	TGTGCCAGCAGCCAAGCCAGTCTAGCGGGGGGCTTCCAAGAGACCCAGTACTTC	CASSQASLAGGFQETQYF
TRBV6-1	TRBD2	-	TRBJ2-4	TGTGCCAGCGGGGTGAAAGCGGGGGCCAAAAACATTCAGTACTTC	CASGVKAGAKNIQYF
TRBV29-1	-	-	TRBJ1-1	TGCAGCGTTCGTACGGCTGAAGCTTTCTTT	CSVRTAEAFF
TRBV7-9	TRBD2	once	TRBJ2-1	TGTGCCAGCAGCTTAACGGGGGGGCCGAATGAGCAGTTCTTC	CASSLTGGPNEQFF
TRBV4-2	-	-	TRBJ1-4	TGTGCCAGCAGCCAAGTTCCCCAGCAGCGGCTTTCCTCAGAGGATGCAACTAATGAAAAACTGTTTTTT	CASSQVPQQRLSSEDATNEKLFF
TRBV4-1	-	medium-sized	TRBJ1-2	TGCGCCAGCAGCCAAGGGACTGATGGCTACACCTTC	CASSQGTDGYTF
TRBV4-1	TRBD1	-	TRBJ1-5	TGCGCCAGCAGCCAGGTCTGGACAGGAGATCAGCCCCAGCATTTT	CASSQVWTGDQPQHF
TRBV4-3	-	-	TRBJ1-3	TGCGCCAGCAGCACGGGGTCTGGAAACACCATATATTTT	CASSTGSGNTIYF
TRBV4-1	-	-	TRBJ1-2	TGCGCCAGCAGCCAAGATTGGGGAGGTAGCTATGGCTACACCTTC	CASSQDWGGSYGYTF
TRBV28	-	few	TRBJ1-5	TGTGCCAGCAGCAGATACAATCAGCCCCAGCATTTT	CASSRYNQPQHF
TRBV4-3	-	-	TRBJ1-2	TGCGCCAGCAGCCAATCGGCAGGGCTTAACTATGGCTACACCTTC	CASSQSAGLNYGYTF
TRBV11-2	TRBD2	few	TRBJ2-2	TGTGCCAGCAGCTTAGTGGGACTAGCGGGGGGGTTAACCGGGGAGCTGTTTTTT	CASSLVGLAGGLTGELFF
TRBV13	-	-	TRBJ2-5	TGTGCCAGCAGCCTATCTAGCTTGGAGACCCAGTACTTC	CASSLSSLETQYF
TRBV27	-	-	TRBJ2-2	TGTGCCAGCAGTCTACAGGGACACACCGGGGAGCTGTTTTTT	CASSLQGHTGELFF
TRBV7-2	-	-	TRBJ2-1	TGTGCCAGCAGCGCCCAGGGTGAGCAGTTCTTC	CASSAQGEQFF
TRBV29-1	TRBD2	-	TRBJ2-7	TGCAGCGTTGAAGCACCCGGGGGGTCTCCAACCTACGAGCAGTACTTC	CSVEAPGGSPTYEQYF
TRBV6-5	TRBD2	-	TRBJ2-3	TGTGCCAGCAGTACTAGCGCAGATACGCAGTATTTT	CASSTSADTQYF
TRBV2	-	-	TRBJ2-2	TGTACCAGCAGTGGCTCGGGGGGCCGTACCGGGGAGCTGTTTTTT	CTSSGSGGRTGELFF
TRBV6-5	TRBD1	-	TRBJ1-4	TGTGCCAGCGGACAGGGCTTAGCTAATGAAAAACTGTTTTTT	CASGQGLANEKLFF
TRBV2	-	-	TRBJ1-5	TGTGCCAGTAGGGGGTTGACTCAGCCCCAGCATTTT	CASRGLTQPQHF
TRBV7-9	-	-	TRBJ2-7	TGTGCCAGCCTTAGGGGCAACTCCTACGAGCAGTACTTC	CASLRGNSYEQYF
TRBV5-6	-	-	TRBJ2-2	TGTGCCACCATAAGAAGGGGAACAGGGCCCGGGGAGCTGTTTTTT	CATIRRGTGPGELFF
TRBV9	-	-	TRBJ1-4	TGTGCCAGCAGCGACCCCCTACGGGGTGAAAAACTGTTTTTT	CASSDPLRGEKLFF
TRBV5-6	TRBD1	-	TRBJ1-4	TGTGCCAGCAGCTTGCAGGGGGCAGGAGAAAAACTGTTTTTT	CASSLQGAGEKLFF
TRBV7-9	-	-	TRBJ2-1	TGTGCCAGCAGCCATTTAGTCTCCCCAACCTACAATGAGCAGTTCTTC	CASSHLVSPTYNEQFF
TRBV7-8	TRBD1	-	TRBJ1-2	TGTGCCAGCAGCTTTTCCGGGACAGCCTATGGCTACACCTTC	CASSFSGTAYGYTF
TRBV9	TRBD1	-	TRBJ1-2	TGTGCCAGCAGCGCCTTGACAGGGGGAAGGTATGGCTACACCTTC	CASSALTGGRYGYTF
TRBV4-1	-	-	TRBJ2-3	TGCGCCAGCAGCCAAGGTATCGCGGGGGCCCGCACAGATACGCAGTATTTT	CASSQGIAGARTDTQYF
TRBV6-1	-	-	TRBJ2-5	TGTGCCAGCAGTGAACAGATGGAGGGTGAGACCCAGTACTTC	CASSEQMEGETQYF
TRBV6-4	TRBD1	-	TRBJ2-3	TGTGCCAGCAGTGAGGGACAGGGGGCAGATACGCAGTATTTT	CASSEGQGADTQYF
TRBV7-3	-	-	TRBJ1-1	TGTGCCAGCAGCCCCAATTCGAACAGACAGGTCGAAGCTTTCTTT	CASSPNSNRQVEAFF
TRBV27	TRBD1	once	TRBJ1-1	TGTGCCAGCAGTTTAACAGGGGGGGTCACTGAAGCTTTCTTT	CASSLTGGVTEAFF
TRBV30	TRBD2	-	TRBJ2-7	TGTGCCTGGAGCGGGGGGGGAGCGGCAGCCTCCTACGAGCAGTACTTC	CAWSGGGAAASYEQYF
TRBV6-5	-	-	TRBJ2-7	TGTGCCAGCAGTTACGTCCAGGGTTCTTCCTACGAGCAGTACTTC	CASSYVQGSSYEQYF